The clone carrying this T cell receptor (beta chain) was seen just once. Using immunoSEQ multiplex PCR, the repertoire was profiled, and TCRdb retains in-frame clones only, with some absent. The table has 100,000 to 150,000 clones, about 90% seen once. This CDR3 contains 16 residues. V shed 0 bases and J shed 5 bases, with 16 bases lying between them. The germline CDR1 and CDR2 sequences are LGHDT and YNNKEL (reference sequence). These data are taken from a study of control samples from healthy donors and cancer patients. The chain carries TRBV3-1 (or the pseudogene TRBV3-2) and TRBJ1-1, with D hard to call. The sample taken for sequencing was blood. The TCR comes from a man aged 45 to 65 in good health. CDR3 amino acids: CASSQEERRLETEAFF. CDR3 nucleotides: TGTGCCAGCAGCCAAGAAGAGAGACGGCTGGAAACTGAAGCTTTCTTT.